Presented here are 27 T cell receptor beta chains from one specimen sequenced in a study of T cell changes during pregnancy in multiple sclerosis. The assay was immunoSEQ multiplex PCR, and TCRdb's table has in-frame clones only and misses some. This sample has tens of thousands of clones, with 90% to 95% found just once. Sample: CD8+ T cells from peripheral blood mononuclear cells, taken in the third trimester of pregnancy. The receptors here all came from a female donor with multiple sclerosis, enrolled in a pregnancy study.

The CDR3 sequence: CASSGGAGSGANSPLHF. CDR3 bases: TGTGCCAGCAGCGGGGGGGCCGGGTCGGGGGCTAATTCACCCCTCCACTTT. This chain uses TRBV5-5 with TRBJ1-6; the D gene is possibly TRBD1 (6 bases). The CDR3 has 17 residues. V was pared by 4 bases and J by 6 bases, with 20 bases between. Germline lookup yields CDR1 SGHKS and CDR2 YYEKEE (reference sequence).

V usage is TRBV6-1 and J usage is TRBJ1-6; TRBD1 might be the D (6 bases). With 3 bases removed from V and 0 bases from J, the gap between germline ends came to 6 bases. Germline loops: CDR1 MNHNS, CDR2 SASEGT. This CDR3 comprises 15 residues. The CDR3 DNA reads as TGTGCCAGCAGTGACAGGGGCTCCTATAATTCACCCCTCCACTTT. Amino acid sequence: CASSDRGSYNSPLHF.

The genes are TRBV5-1 and TRBJ2-7; TRBD1 aligns across 8 bases. The CDR3 has 14 residues. V shed 7 bases and J 3 bases; nucleotides not matched to a gene: 9. The germline V gene has CDR1 SGHRS and CDR2 YFSETQ. Written as DNA, the CDR3 is TGCGCCAGCCGGGTCCCAACAGGGGGCTACGAGCAGTACTTC. The encoded protein is CASRVPTGGYEQYF.

This chain joins TRBV9 and TRBJ2-1, with 16 positions matching TRBD2. Germline CDR1 and CDR2: SGDLS and YYNGEE. V shed 4 bases, J shed 2 bases, and the junction held 3 bases outside the gene matches. The CDR3 has 17 amino acids. The CDR3 nucleotides read TGTGCCAGCAGCTTCGGGACTAGCGGGGGGGCCTACAATGAGCAGTTCTTC. Protein sequence: CASSFGTSGGAYNEQFF.

The chain uses TRBV11-2 and TRBJ2-7; the D gene is possibly TRBD1 (5 bases). Germline-derived CDR1 and CDR2 are SGHAT and FQNNGV. This CDR3 is built from 15 residues. V dropped 3 bases and J dropped 5 bases, with 17 bases sitting between them. For the CDR3, the DNA is TGTGCCAGCAGCTTTGGGGCAGGGTTGGTCGACGAGCAGTACTTC. Translation gives CASSFGAGLVDEQYF.

The chain uses TRBV15 and TRBJ2-3; TRBD2 aligns across 11 bases. CDR3 length equals 16 residues. CDR1 and CDR2 (germline): LNHNV, YYDKDF (reference sequence). V trimming: 3 bases; J trimming: 3 bases; junction bases outside the gene matches: 5. The CDR3 nucleotides read TGTGCCACCAGCAGTCTAGCGGGAGGACAGACAGATACGCAGTATTTT. Amino acid sequence: CATSSLAGGQTDTQYF.

This chain connects TRBV4-1 to TRBJ2-2; D is unresolved. V lost 4 bases, J lost 3 bases, and 9 bases lay in between. CDR1 and CDR2 (germline): MGHRA, YSYEKL. This CDR3 region has 14 residues. The CDR3 nucleotides are TGCGCCAGCAGCCCCCCGGTTGACACCGGGGAGCTGTTTTTT. This gives the protein CASSPPVDTGELFF.

The V call is TRBV28, the J call TRBJ2-5; D not resolved. Germline CDR1 and CDR2: MDHEN and SYDVKM. The V gene lost 5 bases and the J gene lost 7 bases, with 8 bases spanning the gap. This CDR3 region has 11 residues. The CDR3 bases are TGTGCCAGCAGTCTCAGCGCGACCCAGTACTTC. Translating it yields CASSLSATQYF.

The V gene is TRBV21-1, the J gene TRBJ2-2; the table's D call TRBD1 went unverified against the DNA. TRBV21-1 is deemed a pseudogene. This CDR3 comprises 16 residues. CDR3 DNA sequence: TGTGCCAGCAGCAGCTCAGGGGCCCAGAACACCGGGGAGCTGTTTTTT. Its translation: CASSSSGAQNTGELFF.

This chain connects TRBV28 to TRBJ2-6, with 9 bases lining up with TRBD1. This CDR3 is 18 amino acids long. Germline CDR1 MDHEN, CDR2 SYDVKM. V was pared by 8 bases and J by 1 base, with 12 bases of the junction left unmatched. The CDR3 reads CASGPQGAVLSGANVLTF. CDR3 sequence (DNA): TGTGCCAGCGGACCACAGGGGGCCGTCCTATCTGGGGCCAACGTCCTGACTTTC.

This clone was recorded only once. The genes are TRBV2 and TRBJ1-6; D uncertain. This CDR3 is built from 14 residues. V gave up 7 bases and J gave up 0 bases, with 7 bases separating them. The germline V gene encodes CDR1 SNHLY and CDR2 FYNNEI. As DNA, the CDR3 is TGTGCCAGCAAGGAGTTCTCCTATAATTCACCCCTCCACTTT. The encoded protein is CASKEFSYNSPLHF.

The chain combines TRBV4-3 with TRBJ2-2; D might be TRBD1 (5 bases). The germline gives CDR1 LGHNA, CDR2 YSLEER. CDR3 size: 15 residues. V lost 0 bases and J lost 7, with 12 bases in between. CDR3 bases: TGCGCCAGCAGCCAAGATTTAAGGGGCTACGGGGAGCTGTTTTTT. This encodes CASSQDLRGYGELFF.

The chain links TRBV14 to TRBJ2-3; 10 nucleotides line up with TRBD1. The J segment lost 2 bases and the V segment lost 3 bases, leaving 5 bases of the junction unmatched. Germline V gives CDR1 SGHDN, CDR2 FVKESK. The CDR3 has 16 amino acids. Written as DNA, the CDR3 is TGTGCCAGCAGCCAGACCGGGACAGGGGTCACAGATACGCAGTATTTT. This encodes CASSQTGTGVTDTQYF.

The chain is built from TRBV4-3 and TRBJ2-3, with TRBD1 matching over 10 bases. Germline V CDR1 and CDR2: LGHNA, YSLEER. The CDR3 has 19 amino acids. J was trimmed by 2 bases and V by 0 bases; bases with no gene match: 11. This CDR3 reads CASSQDMRVGQGDTDTQYF. The CDR3 region has the DNA TGCGCCAGCAGCCAAGATATGAGAGTTGGACAGGGGGACACAGATACGCAGTATTTT.

The rearrangement uses TRBV19 and TRBJ2-1, with 8 bases that match TRBD1. The length of the CDR3 is 16 residues. Germline V CDR1 and CDR2: LNHDA, SQIVND (reference sequence). J lost 2 bases, V lost 1 base, and 4 bases had no gene match. CDR3 in DNA: TGTGCCAGTAGTATAGGGGGCAGGGGGCCCTACAATGAGCAGTTCTTC. It is translated as CASSIGGRGPYNEQFF.

The genes are TRBV19 and TRBJ1-4, with TRBD1 as a possible D gene (5 bases). This CDR3 contains 16 residues. The V gene's germline CDR1 is LNHDA and CDR2 SQIVND (reference sequence). The germline V and J ends were trimmed by 4 bases and 7 bases, with 19 bases remaining between them. CDR3 bases: TGTGCCAGTAGTAGAAACGGGGGAGCGGTGGTTGAAAAACTGTTTTTT. Translated: CASSRNGGAVVEKLFF.

In this sample, this clone turned up once. For the CDR3, the DNA is TGCGCCAGCAGCCCACTAGCGATCAGCTCCTACGAGCAGTACTTC. As protein: CASSPLAISSYEQYF. V gene TRBV4-1 combines with J gene TRBJ2-7; the match to TRBD2 covers 7 bases. Germline V gives CDR1 MGHRA, CDR2 YSYEKL. The ends lost 4 bases at V and 0 bases at J; junction bases unmatched: 6. This CDR3 is built from 15 residues.

The rearrangement links TRBV10-3 to TRBJ2-7; perhaps TRBD1 as D (6 bases). The CDR3 extends over 14 amino acids. V was clipped by 6 bases and J by 0 bases, with 12 bases between them. Germline V gene lookup returns CDR1 ENHRY and CDR2 SYGVKD. The CDR3 DNA reads TGTGCCATCAGCGAGACGACAGGCTCCTACGAGCAGTACTTC. It codes for CAISETTGSYEQYF.

The chain recombines TRBV28 with TRBJ2-7, with a possible D match to TRBD2 (6 bases). Germline V gene lookup returns CDR1 MDHEN and CDR2 SYDVKM. Trimming cost V 7 bases and J 0 bases, with 13 bases left between them. This CDR3 is 14 amino acids long. As DNA, the CDR3 is TGTGCCAGCACGGGACGGGAGACCTCCTACGAGCAGTACTTC. This codes for CASTGRETSYEQYF.

This clone has just one count. The chain carries TRBV20-1 and TRBJ1-1; D is undetermined. Per the germline V gene, CDR1 is DFQATT and CDR2 is SNEGSKA (reference sequence). Trimming pared 0 bases from V and 10 bases from J, leaving 9 bases between. The CDR3 loop spans 11 amino acids. CDR3 DNA sequence: TGCAGTGCTAGAGATTATGTCAGAGCTTTCTTT. Its protein is CSARDYVRAFF.

The chain has TRBV7-9 and TRBJ1-3, with TRBD1 identical over 9 bases. The CDR3 has 17 amino acids. Germline values: CDR1 SEHNR, CDR2 FQNEAQ (reference sequence). Trimming at V came to 4 bases and at J to 1 base, leaving 8 bases not matched to a gene. The CDR3 sequence: CASSSTGGRWSGNTIYF. The CDR3 DNA follows: TGTGCCAGCAGCTCAACAGGGGGCAGGTGGTCTGGAAACACCATATATTTT. Variable domain in full (rest from reference TRBV7-9 and TRBJ1-3): DTGVSQNPRHKITKRGQNVTFRCDPISEHNRLYWYRQTLGQGPEFLTYFQNEAQLEKSRLLSDRFSAERPKGSFSTLEIQRTEQGDSAMYLCASSSTGGRWSGNTIYFGEGSWLTVV.

The V call is TRBV7-8, the J call TRBJ2-1; perhaps TRBD2 as D (6 bases). CDR3 length: 15 amino acids. Trimming took off 5 bases at V and 5 bases at J, with 16 bases between the two ends. CDR1 and CDR2 from the germline V gene are SGHVS and FQNEAQ. This CDR3 is CASSIGLTWHNEQFF. In DNA, the CDR3 is TGTGCCAGCAGCATCGGACTAACTTGGCACAATGAGCAGTTCTTC. Complete variable domain (other parts from reference TRBV7-8 and TRBJ2-1): GAGVSQSPRYKVAKRGQDVALRCDPISGHVSLFWYQQALGQGPEFLTYFQNEAQLDKSGLPSDRFFAERPEGSVSTLKIQRTQQEDSAVYLCASSIGLTWHNEQFFGPGTRLTVL.

The chain has TRBV27 and TRBJ1-2; TRBD1 is a possible D gene (6 bases). This CDR3 is built from 15 residues. Trimming stripped 3 bases from V and 2 bases from J, with 13 bases between. Germline-derived CDR1 and CDR2 are MNHEY and SMNVEV (reference sequence). CDR3 sequence (DNA): TGTGCCAGCAGTTTCGCGACAGGCTTAAACTATGGCTACACCTTC. Translating gives CASSFATGLNYGYTF.

The chain has TRBV7-2 and TRBJ2-7; D may be TRBD2 (7 bases). Germline-derived CDR1 and CDR2 are SGHTA and FQGNSA. This CDR3 has 17 amino acids. Trimming stripped 1 base from V and 7 bases from J, with 23 bases between. The CDR3 DNA reads TGTGCCAGCAGCTTAGAAGGGTTAGGGGGGGACTCTTATGAGCAGTACTTC. This gives the protein CASSLEGLGGDSYEQYF.

J is TRBJ2-3 and V is TRBV25-1, with D perhaps matching TRBD1 (5 bases). Trimming removed 1 base at V and 3 bases at J, with 14 bases between. CDR1 MGHDK and CDR2 SYGVNS come from the germline V gene. The CDR3 covers 16 residues. The CDR3 here is CASSEFGQGWTDTQYF. The CDR3 DNA reads as TGTGCCAGCAGTGAATTTGGGCAGGGTTGGACAGATACGCAGTATTTT. Combining the CDR3 with reference TRBV25-1 and TRBJ2-3 gives the whole variable domain EADIYQTPRYLVIGTGKKITLECSQTMGHDKMYWYQQDPGMELHLIHYSYGVNSTEKGDLSSESTVSRIRTEHFPLTLESARPSHTSQYLCASSEFGQGWTDTQYFGPGTRLTVL.

The genes are TRBV27 and TRBJ1-1; 8 bases are a match to TRBD1. CDR3 length: 15 amino acids. Looked up from germline, CDR1 is MNHEY and CDR2 is SMNVEV (reference sequence). V shed 6 bases and J 0 bases; nucleotides not matched to a gene: 6. Written as DNA, the CDR3 is TGTGCCAGCAGCAACGGACAGGGAATGAACACTGAAGCTTTCTTT. Residues: CASSNGQGMNTEAFF.

CDR3 protein: CASSLDRAHPYEQYF. DNA of the CDR3: TGTGCCAGCAGCTTGGACAGGGCCCATCCCTACGAGCAGTACTTC. The chain combines TRBV5-4 with TRBJ2-7, with D perhaps matching TRBD1 (6 bases). This CDR3 is built from 15 residues. The V and J ends lost 0 bases and 2 bases respectively, with 12 bases between them. CDR1 and CDR2 from the germline V gene are SGHNT and YYREEE (reference sequence).